This TCR beta chain came from a study of T cell repertoires and HLA-DP antigens. Assay: immunoSEQ multiplex PCR; the TCRdb copy retains only in-frame clones and omits some. In the table there are 75,000 to 90,000 clones, approximately 86% of which are singletons. A note on this clone: Its antigen is as yet unknown.

V was clipped by 1 base and J by 0 bases, with 4 bases between them. CDR3 length equals 13 residues. Germline values: CDR1 KGHSH, CDR2 LQKENI. V gene TRBV18 combines with J gene TRBJ2-7; D is ambiguous. Sequencing was carried out using CD4+ T cells from PBMCs. The sequence was obtained from a man aged 45-65 years in good health and CMV-seronegative. The CDR3 DNA is TGTGCCAGCTCACCACAGACCTCCTACGAGCAGTACTTC. Protein sequence: CASSPQTSYEQYF.